The rows below give T cell receptor beta chains drawn from one sample of a study of cytomegalovirus exposure and HLA in healthy donors. Sequencing was performed with immunoSEQ multiplex PCR; in TCRdb, only in-frame clones are kept and a portion is missing. The top ten clones hold 0.2% to 0.3% of a sample with around 180,000 clones, almost 85% of them seen once. The material sequenced was PBMCs. These receptors came from a boy between 5 and 17 years old in good health and CMV-seronegative. CDR3s include the opening cysteine and the closing phenylalanine or tryptophan.

TRBJ2-2	TRBV19	CASSIEAPGRAGGELFF
TRBJ2-1	TRBV11-2	CASSLHRLAGGPYEQFF
TRBJ2-7	TRBV5-6	CASSLGLAGVQSSYEQYF
TRBJ1-1	TRBV28	CASRDGQRNTEAFF
TRBJ1-2	TRBV18	CASSPTASNYGYTF
TRBJ2-7	TRBV19	CASSRTGSYEQYF
TRBJ2-7	TRBV6-1	CASLGQGGYEQYF
TRBJ2-3	TRBV30	CAWRRQGNTQYF
TRBJ2-5	TRBV7-2	CASSLNGGETQYF
TRBJ2-1	TRBV13	CASSSGTGRNEQFF
TRBJ2-2	TRBV9	CASSTRGGVVTGELFF
TRBJ2-7	TRBV19	CASSISGTYEQYF
TRBJ2-7	TRBV28	CASSPGTGSYEQYF
TRBJ2-5	TRBV25-1	CASSVDLGGSIQETQYF
TRBJ2-3	TRBV4-3	CASRSRGLTDTQYF
TRBJ2-1	TRBV5-1	CASSLGSGGFGNEQFF
TRBJ1-1	TRBV6-1	CASSVGVSTEAFF
TRBJ2-7	TRBV27	CASRVDRGLSEQYF
TRBJ2-7	TRBV15	CATSRGPRTSGRGEQYF
TRBJ2-7	TRBV6-1	CASSERQGGIYEQYF
TRBJ2-2	TRBV4-1	CASRGGVSTGELFF
TRBJ2-1	TRBV30	CAWREASGSYNEQFF
TRBJ2-3	TRBV6-1	CASSEEGGVSTDTQYF
TRBJ1-2	TRBV19	CASNRGDYGYTF
TRBJ2-3	TRBV30	CAWSRRLAGIGTDTQYF
TRBJ1-5	TRBV7-2	CASSTDRGPSNQPQHF
TRBJ1-1	TRBV28	CASSEGGADTEAFF
TRBJ2-1	TRBV7-3	CASSPGLAGGNEQFF
TRBJ2-1	TRBV7-2	CASSETSGGGNEQFF
TRBJ1-1	TRBV6-6	CASRPGDSSRRAFF
TRBJ1-5	TRBV19	CASSILGSGGYQPQHF
TRBJ1-1	TRBV29-1	CSVEDLDRTNTEAFF
TRBJ2-7	TRBV5-5	CASSLFLGQAYEQYF
TRBJ2-3	TRBV29-1	CSVPLRADTQYF
TRBJ1-4	TRBV18	CASSPREGSNEKLFF
TRBJ1-2	TRBV19	CASSEDRDGYTF
TRBJ1-5	TRBV7-3	CASSPAPKSGKGWKQPQHF
TRBJ2-5	TRBV23-1	CASSQSQGKRFGETQYF
TRBJ1-1	TRBV5-5	CASSPRQGVNTEAFF
TRBJ2-5	TRBV19	CASSIGYRASGEETQYF
TRBJ1-2	TRBV19	CASSRTVYGYTF